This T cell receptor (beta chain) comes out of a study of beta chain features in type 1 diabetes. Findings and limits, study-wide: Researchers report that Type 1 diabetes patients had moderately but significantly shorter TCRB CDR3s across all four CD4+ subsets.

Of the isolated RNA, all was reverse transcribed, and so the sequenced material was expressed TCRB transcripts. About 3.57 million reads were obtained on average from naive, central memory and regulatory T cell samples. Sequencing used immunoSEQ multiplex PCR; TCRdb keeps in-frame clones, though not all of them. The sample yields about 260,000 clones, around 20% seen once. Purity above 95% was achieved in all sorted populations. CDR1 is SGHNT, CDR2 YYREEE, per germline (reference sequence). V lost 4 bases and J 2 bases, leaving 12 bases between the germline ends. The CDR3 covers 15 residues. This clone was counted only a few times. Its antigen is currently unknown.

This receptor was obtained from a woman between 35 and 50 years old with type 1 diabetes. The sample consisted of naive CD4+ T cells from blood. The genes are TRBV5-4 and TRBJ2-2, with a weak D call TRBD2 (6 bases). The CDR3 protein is CASSPGTPNTGELFF. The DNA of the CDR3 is TGTGCCAGCAGCCCCGGGACTCCCAACACCGGGGAGCTGTTTTTT.